The 26 T cell receptor beta chains in this list originate from one sample, sequenced in a study of memory CD4+ T cells and cytomegalovirus serostatus. Only in-frame clones appear in the TCRdb table, and some are missing; sequencing was by immunoSEQ multiplex PCR. Counted here are about 40,000 clones, about three quarters occurring once; the ten biggest clones make up 6.4%. The sort gate was single viable CD3+CD4+CD8-CD45RO+ cells for memory CD4+ T cells. The sequenced sample was memory CD4+ T cells from blood. The source of these receptors is an adult in good health and CMV-seronegative.

The V gene is TRBV6-5, the J gene TRBJ2-1; D uncertain. This CDR3 has 15 residues. CDR1 is MNHEY and CDR2 is SVGAGI in the germline V gene. Trimming took off 6 bases at V and 0 bases at J, with 12 bases between the two ends. This chain's CDR3 is CASRSDFGSYNEQFF. In DNA, the CDR3 is TGTGCCAGCAGGAGTGATTTTGGCTCCTACAATGAGCAGTTCTTC.

The V and J genes are TRBV11-2 and TRBJ2-3, with a tentative D call TRBD2 (5 bases). This CDR3 has 14 residues. The germline V and J ends were trimmed by 5 bases and 0 bases, with 9 bases remaining between them. Germline V lookup: CDR1 SGHAT, CDR2 FQNNGV. This CDR3 is CASSPGLSTDTQYF. The CDR3 DNA reads TGTGCCAGCAGCCCCGGACTCAGCACAGATACGCAGTATTTT.

This sequence joins TRBV13 and TRBJ2-7; 8 nucleotides match TRBD2. Germline CDR1 and CDR2: PRHDT and FYEKMQ (reference sequence). This CDR3 spans 15 amino acids. V trimming: 5 bases; J trimming: 2 bases; junction bases outside the gene matches: 8. CDR3 in amino acids: CASSRGLAGTYEQYF. Here the CDR3 DNA reads TGTGCCAGCAGCCGCGGACTAGCTGGGACCTACGAGCAGTACTTC.

In this sample, this clone turned up a few times. This chain connects TRBV10-1 to TRBJ2-7; TRBD1 might be the D (6 bases). Trimming stripped 9 bases from V and 3 bases from J, with 9 bases between. The V gene's germline CDR1 is WNHNN and CDR2 SYGVQD (reference sequence). This CDR3 is 11 amino acids long. The CDR3 DNA reads TGCGCCAGAAGGACAGACTACGAGCAGTACTTC. It specifies CARRTDYEQYF.

The rearrangement uses TRBV28 and TRBJ2-7, with a possible D match to TRBD2 (6 bases). This CDR3 has 13 amino acids. CDR1 is MDHEN and CDR2 is SYDVKM in the germline V gene. Trimming took 7 bases from V and 3 from J, leaving 13 bases between them. CDR3 nucleotides: TGTGCCAGCATTTCCGCGGGGAACTACGAGCAGTACTTC. Residues: CASISAGNYEQYF.

This clone was detected a few times. The chain employs TRBV12-1 and TRBJ2-3; the D call of TRBD2 is as the table states it, not checked on the DNA. TRBV12-1 is annotated as a pseudogene. CDR3 length: 15 amino acids. CDR3 sequence (DNA): TGTGCCAGCAGCCGCCGGACTAGAGACACAGATACGCAGTATTTT. This gives the protein CASSRRTRDTDTQYF.

The chain employs TRBV28 and TRBJ1-5; D is perhaps TRBD1 (6 bases). Trimming removed 2 bases from V and 9 bases from J, with 14 bases in between. The CDR3 loop spans 14 amino acids. The germline CDR1 and CDR2 sequences are MDHEN and SYDVKM. CDR3 region: CASSLREGVGPQHF. CDR3 sequence (DNA): TGTGCCAGCAGTTTACGGGAGGGGGTTGGGCCCCAGCATTTT.

The J gene is TRBJ2-5, the V gene TRBV15; the D gene is possibly TRBD1 (6 bases). The CDR3 has 15 residues. Germline-derived CDR1 and CDR2 are LNHNV and YYDKDF (reference sequence). Deletions cut 0 bases from V and 5 bases from J, with 13 bases between. The CDR3 here is CATSRDRGTGETQYF. CDR3 DNA sequence: TGTGCCACCAGCAGAGATAGGGGAACAGGGGAGACCCAGTACTTC.

This clone was seen only once. This chain joins TRBV6-5 and TRBJ1-1; D is perhaps TRBD1 (6 bases). V lost 6 bases and J lost 9, with 23 bases in between. Germline V gives CDR1 MNHEY, CDR2 SVGAGI. The CDR3 runs to 15 residues. CDR3 nucleotide sequence: TGTGCCAGCAGCAATTCAGCGCCGGGACATAGTAAAGCTTTCTTT. Its translation is CASSNSAPGHSKAFF.

This clone was detected only a few times. V gene TRBV29-1 combines with J gene TRBJ2-1; D is ambiguous. The germline gives CDR1 SQVTM, CDR2 ANQGSEA. Trimming shortened V by 7 bases and J by 3 bases, and 7 bases separated the two germline ends. The CDR3 is 11 amino acids. CDR3 residues: CSAAYYNEQFF. The CDR3 coding sequence is TGCAGCGCCGCGTACTACAATGAGCAGTTCTTC.

The chain couples TRBV11-2 to TRBJ1-1; the D is unclear. V was cut by 5 bases and J by 0 bases, with 10 bases left in between. The CDR3 runs to 14 residues. Germline CDR1 and CDR2: SGHAT and FQNNGV. CDR3 region: CASSKGGMNTEAFF. CDR3 in DNA: TGTGCCAGCAGCAAAGGCGGGATGAACACTGAAGCTTTCTTT.

This clone was found a few times. V is TRBV5-4 and J is TRBJ2-1, with a possible D match to TRBD2 (5 bases). In germline, CDR1 is SGHNT, CDR2 YYREEE (reference sequence). This CDR3 contains 16 residues. V lost 0 bases and J 6 bases, leaving 16 bases between the germline ends. CDR3 DNA: TGTGCCAGCAGCTTGGCCGCGAGACAAGAGGGCAATGAGCAGTTCTTC. Protein sequence: CASSLAARQEGNEQFF.

The rearrangement joins TRBV29-1 to TRBJ2-3; TRBD2 might be the D (5 bases). The CDR3 is 13 amino acids. The germline V gene encodes CDR1 SQVTM and CDR2 ANQGSEA. Trimming left V 4 bases short and J 2 bases short, with 10 bases between. In DNA form, the CDR3 reads TGCAGCGTTGTCCTCGGGAACACAGATACGCAGTATTTT. It translates to CSVVLGNTDTQYF.

This clone was seen a single time. The chain has TRBV11-2 and TRBJ2-4; 8 nucleotides align to TRBD2. Germline V gene data show CDR1 as SGHAT and CDR2 as FQNNGV. J was trimmed by 3 bases and V by 3 bases; bases with no gene match: 1. The CDR3 totals 14 residues. The CDR3 nucleotides are TGTGCCAGCAGCTTCGGGGGGGACAAAAACATTCAGTACTTC. Residues: CASSFGGDKNIQYF. The full variable domain, its missing parts supplied by reference TRBV11-2 and TRBJ2-4, is EAGVAQSPRYKIIEKRQSVAFWCNPISGHATLYWYQQILGQGPKLLIQFQNNGVVDDSQLPKDRFSAERLKGVDSTLKIQPAKLEDSAVYLCASSFGGDKNIQYFGAGTRLSVL.

The chain couples TRBV2 to TRBJ2-7, with 8 bases lining up with TRBD2. Germline assignment: CDR1 SNHLY and CDR2 FYNNEI. J was trimmed by 0 bases and V by 8 bases; bases with no gene match: 6. The CDR3 contains 14 residues. This CDR3 reads CASGERESSYEQYF. CDR3 sequence (DNA): TGTGCCAGCGGAGAGCGGGAGAGCTCCTACGAGCAGTACTTC.

The genes are TRBV15 and TRBJ2-3; TRBD2 matches at 9 bases. V gave up 3 bases and J gave up 0 bases; unmatched junction bases: 4. This CDR3 comprises 16 residues. Germline CDR1 reads LNHNV; CDR2 reads YYDKDF (reference sequence). The CDR3: CATSSRLAASTDTQYF. The CDR3 region has the DNA TGTGCCACCAGCAGCAGACTAGCGGCTAGCACAGATACGCAGTATTTT.

V usage is TRBV18 and J usage is TRBJ2-7; D not resolved. The V gene's germline CDR1 is KGHSH and CDR2 LQKENI. CDR3 length: 14 amino acids. V was shortened by 1 base and J by 5 bases, with 12 bases between the two germline ends. The CDR3 DNA follows: TGTGCCAGCTCACCACAGGAACTGTCTCACGAGCAGTACTTC. It encodes CASSPQELSHEQYF. Full variable domain (outside the CDR3, taken from reference TRBV18 and TRBJ2-7): NAGVMQNPRHLVRRRGQEARLRCSPMKGHSHVYWYRQLPEEGLKFMVYLQKENIIDESGMPKERFSAEFPKEGPSILRIQQVVRGDSAAYFCASSPQELSHEQYFGPGTRLTVT.

The chain employs TRBV7-2 and TRBJ2-7, with 8 bases matching TRBD1. CDR1 and CDR2 (germline): SGHTA, FQGNSA. With V trimmed by 5 bases and J by 3 bases, 9 bases remained unmatched. This CDR3 is built from 15 residues. The DNA for the CDR3 is TGTGCCAGCAGCCAAACCGGGACAGGTAACTACGAGCAGTACTTC. Its protein product is CASSQTGTGNYEQYF.

V gene TRBV18 combines with J gene TRBJ1-1, with D hard to call. CDR3 length: 13 residues. V lost 3 bases, J lost 3 bases, and 8 bases lay in between. From germline, CDR1 is KGHSH and CDR2 LQKENI. CDR3 bases: TGTGCCAGCTCACCGAACGCCCACACTGAAGCTTTCTTT. Its protein product is CASSPNAHTEAFF.

This clone showed up just a few times. The chain recombines TRBV11-3 with TRBJ1-1; D gene unclear. This CDR3 has 14 residues. V lost 3 bases to trimming and J lost 3 bases, with 11 bases between them. Germline V gene lookup returns CDR1 SGHNT and CDR2 YENEEA. The CDR3 region is CASSLAGGDTEAFF. The CDR3 DNA follows: TGTGCCAGCAGCTTGGCAGGAGGTGACACTGAAGCTTTCTTT.

This clone came up a few times. The gene calls are TRBV2 and TRBJ2-1; D is perhaps TRBD2 (5 bases). Trimming took 3 bases from V and 6 from J, leaving 18 bases between them. CDR3 length: 16 amino acids. Germline values: CDR1 SNHLY, CDR2 FYNNEI. The CDR3 bases are TGTGCCAGCAGTGATGTGTGGGGAGTAGCTCCCAATGAGCAGTTCTTC. Protein sequence: CASSDVWGVAPNEQFF.

For this clone: Other DNA sequences in this sample translate to the same CDR3. The chain joins TRBV19 to TRBJ2-7; 8 bases fit TRBD2. J gave up 4 bases and V 2 bases, and 4 bases lay outside the gene matches. CDR1 LNHDA and CDR2 SQIVND come from the germline V gene (reference sequence). This CDR3 spans 14 amino acids. In DNA form, the CDR3 reads TGTGCCAGTAGTATAAGAGCGGGAGCGTACGAGCAGTACTTC. It translates to CASSIRAGAYEQYF.

This chain joins TRBV29-1 and TRBJ2-3; TRBD2 matches 8 bases. This CDR3 comprises 14 residues. V lost 4 bases, J lost 2 bases, and 5 bases stayed unmatched. CDR1 and CDR2 (germline): SQVTM, ANQGSEA. The CDR3 spells CSVATSGLTDTQYF. CDR3 nucleotides: TGCAGCGTTGCCACTAGCGGACTCACAGATACGCAGTATTTT.

The chain combines TRBV27 with TRBJ1-4; TRBD1 might be the D (6 bases). Germline V lookup: CDR1 MNHEY, CDR2 SMNVEV (reference sequence). The CDR3 has 19 residues. Trimming stripped 0 bases from V and 6 bases from J, with 23 bases between. CDR3 in amino acids: CASSLSSSFNRVEDEKLFF. The DNA of the CDR3 is TGTGCCAGCAGTTTATCTTCAAGTTTCAACAGGGTTGAGGATGAAAAACTGTTTTTT.

DNA for the CDR3: TGTGCCAGCTCACCACCGACTAGCACAGATACGCAGTATTTT. This translates into CASSPPTSTDTQYF. The V gene is TRBV18, the J gene TRBJ2-3; D call uncertain. CDR1 KGHSH and CDR2 LQKENI come from the germline V gene. CDR3 size: 14 residues. Trimming took 0 bases from V and 0 from J, leaving 4 bases between them.

The chain is built from TRBV6-1 and TRBJ2-1; maybe TRBD1 (5 bases). Germline CDR1 and CDR2: MNHNS and SASEGT. The length of the CDR3 is 15 residues. Deletions cut 8 bases from V and 9 bases from J, with 23 bases between. The CDR3 sequence: CASRWGVQDFGEQFF. The CDR3 region has the DNA TGTGCCAGCCGTTGGGGCGTCCAAGACTTTGGTGAGCAGTTCTTC.